What follows are 23 T cell receptor beta chains derived from one specimen sequenced in a study of identifying expanded T cells in peripheral blood. Assay used: immunoSEQ multiplex PCR; TCRdb lists only in-frame clones, some missing. The sample holds some 100,000 clones, around 89% seen once. The sequenced sample consisted of blood. All receptors come from a person aged 18 to 69 in good health.

Only one count was recorded for this clone. The chain combines TRBV29-1 with TRBJ1-1; possibly TRBD1 for D (5 bases). The germline V and J ends were trimmed by 3 bases and 4 bases, with 12 bases remaining between them. Germline CDR1 SQVTM, CDR2 ANQGSEA. The CDR3 covers 13 residues. DNA for the CDR3: TGCAGCGTTGATACAGGCCCAGCCACTGAAGCTTTCTTT. Protein sequence: CSVDTGPATEAFF.

This clone was detected only once. The V and J genes are TRBV19 and TRBJ2-1; 9 bases agree with TRBD2. CDR1 LNHDA and CDR2 SQIVND come from the germline V gene (reference sequence). V lost 7 bases and J lost 9; bases outside the gene matches: 4. The CDR3 sequence is 12 residues long. The CDR3 sequence is CASNWREGEQFF. CDR3 sequence (DNA): TGTGCCAGTAACTGGCGGGAGGGTGAGCAGTTCTTC.

The chain couples TRBV25-1 to TRBJ1-4; D possibly corresponds to TRBD1 (5 bases). CDR1 is MGHDK and CDR2 is SYGVNS in the germline V gene. The ends were cut back, 1 base at V and 12 bases at J, with 12 bases in the middle. The CDR3 covers 13 residues. The DNA of the CDR3 is TGTGCCAGCAGTGAATTAATGGGGGAGGAACTGTTTTTT. Translated, it gives CASSELMGEELFF.

The gene calls are TRBV6-1 and TRBJ2-1; 11 bases fit TRBD2. With 3 bases clipped from V and 0 bases from J, the junction kept 10 bases outside the gene matches. There are 19 residues in the CDR3. Per the germline V gene, CDR1 is MNHNS and CDR2 is SASEGT. The CDR3 protein is CASSDGASGRQSSYNEQFF. DNA for the CDR3: TGTGCCAGCAGTGACGGGGCTAGCGGGAGGCAGAGCTCCTACAATGAGCAGTTCTTC.

This chain connects TRBV6-5 to TRBJ1-1; TRBD1 is a possible D gene (5 bases). The germline V and J ends were trimmed by 6 bases and 6 bases, with 14 bases remaining between them. CDR3 length equals 13 residues. The germline gives CDR1 MNHEY, CDR2 SVGAGI. The CDR3 loop is CASRPPRGSEAFF. In DNA, the CDR3 is TGTGCCAGCAGGCCTCCCCGGGGGTCTGAAGCTTTCTTT.

The chain is built from TRBV25-1 and TRBJ2-1; 10 nucleotides match TRBD1. The CDR3 loop spans 14 amino acids. Germline values: CDR1 MGHDK, CDR2 SYGVNS. The V and J ends lost 10 bases and 2 bases, in that order; junction bases with no gene match: 5. CDR3 nucleotide sequence: TGTGCCACTACCGGGACAGGGGCCTACAATGAGCAGTTCTTC. Translation gives CATTGTGAYNEQFF.

The chain links TRBV14 to TRBJ2-1; TRBD2 is a possible D gene (5 bases). The germline V gene has CDR1 SGHDN and CDR2 FVKESK. This CDR3 comprises 19 residues. The V end was cut by 2 bases, the J end by 9 bases, with 29 bases between. The CDR3 coding sequence is TGTGCCAGCAGCCAATTCAACTCTGTCGGGGATCCTCCCCCTGGTGAGCAGTTCTTC. Encoded protein: CASSQFNSVGDPPPGEQFF. The entire variable domain, with the rest obtained from reference TRBV14 and TRBJ2-1, is as follows: EAGVTQFPSHSVIEKGQTVTLRCDPISGHDNLYWYRRVMGKEIKFLLHFVKESKQDESGMPNNRFLAERTGGTYSTLKVQPAELEDSGVYFCASSQFNSVGDPPPGEQFFGPGTRLTVL.

The chain's CDR3 is CASSQVGGGLDEQFF. DNA of the CDR3: TGTGCCAGCAGCCAAGTAGGGGGAGGGCTCGATGAGCAGTTCTTC. This chain uses TRBV14 with TRBJ2-1, with a weak D call TRBD2 (7 bases). CDR3 size: 15 residues. The V end lost 1 base, the J end lost 8 bases, and 15 bases lay between the germline ends. Per the germline V gene, CDR1 is SGHDN and CDR2 is FVKESK. Complete variable domain (other parts from reference TRBV14 and TRBJ2-1): EAGVTQFPSHSVIEKGQTVTLRCDPISGHDNLYWYRRVMGKEIKFLLHFVKESKQDESGMPNNRFLAERTGGTYSTLKVQPAELEDSGVYFCASSQVGGGLDEQFFGPGTRLTVL.

This chain links TRBV4-2 with TRBJ2-7, with D perhaps given as TRBD1 or TRBD2 (5 bases each). V dropped 5 bases and J dropped 2 bases, with 13 bases sitting between them. The CDR3 is 14 residues long. Germline loops: CDR1 LGHNA, CDR2 YNFKEQ. The CDR3 protein is CASSTSGTAYEQYF. CDR3 sequence (DNA): TGTGCCAGCAGCACTTCCGGGACGGCCTACGAGCAGTACTTC.

The chain is built from TRBV2 and TRBJ2-5, with TRBD1 matching over 7 bases. The J call may be in error: the DNA end matches TRBJ2-7 better. Germline values: CDR1 SNHLY, CDR2 FYNNEI. The CDR3 covers 14 residues. DNA of the CDR3: TGTGCCAGCACCGAGGACAGGAACCCCTACGAGCAGTACTTC. Protein: CASTEDRNPYEQYF.

The V gene is TRBV7-9, the J gene TRBJ2-7; either TRBD1 or TRBD2 may supply D (5 bases each). The CDR3 is 15 amino acids. V lost 1 base, J lost 2 bases, and 12 bases lay in between. Germline lookup yields CDR1 SEHNR and CDR2 FQNEAQ (reference sequence). DNA of the CDR3: TGTGCCAGCAGCTTAGTCGGGGCTGCAGCCTACGAGCAGTACTTC. Amino acid sequence: CASSLVGAAAYEQYF.

This rearrangement joins TRBV19 to TRBJ1-2, with D perhaps TRBD1 (5 bases). This CDR3 has 15 amino acids. The germline gives CDR1 LNHDA, CDR2 SQIVND (reference sequence). V lost 11 bases and J 1 base, leaving 20 bases between the germline ends. CDR3 bases: TGTGCCGCCCGGGGCCGAGTTGGTATTAACTATGGCTACACCTTC. Its translation is CAARGRVGINYGYTF.

The rearrangement uses TRBV6-6 and TRBJ1-3; D unresolved. The CDR3 has 15 amino acids. Looked up from germline, CDR1 is MNHNY and CDR2 is SVGAGI (reference sequence). V lost 2 bases and J lost 0, with 8 bases in between. CDR3 residues: CASSYGFYSGNTIYF. The CDR3 region has the DNA TGTGCCAGCAGTTACGGGTTTTACTCTGGAAACACCATATATTTT.

This chain joins TRBV9 and TRBJ2-3; D possibly corresponds to TRBD2 (6 bases). This CDR3 is 13 amino acids long. Germline assignment: CDR1 SGDLS and CDR2 YYNGEE. V lost 5 bases, J lost 3 bases, and 10 bases lay in between. The DNA for the CDR3 is TGTGCCAGCAGGGAGGGGTTTACAGATACGCAGTATTTT. Its translation is CASREGFTDTQYF.

The rearrangement joins TRBV9 to TRBJ1-4, with D unresolved. The V end lost 4 bases, the J end lost 5 bases, and 18 bases lay between the germline ends. Germline V lookup: CDR1 SGDLS, CDR2 YYNGEE. The CDR3 length is 16 residues. The CDR3 spells CASSPVRRGINEKLFF. The CDR3 region has the DNA TGTGCCAGCAGCCCCGTAAGACGGGGAATAAATGAAAAACTGTTTTTT.

The V and J genes are TRBV7-8 and TRBJ2-3; TRBD1 is a possible D gene (5 bases). Germline CDR1 and CDR2: SGHVS and FQNEAQ. The CDR3 loop spans 12 amino acids. Trimming left V 2 bases short and J 8 bases short, with 8 bases between. The chain's CDR3 is CASSLTQGTQYF. The CDR3 bases are TGTGCCAGCAGCTTAACTCAGGGTACGCAGTATTTT.

The rearrangement links TRBV5-1 to TRBJ2-1, with 10 nucleotides matching TRBD2. CDR3 length equals 14 residues. Trimming removed 4 bases from V and 5 bases from J; junction bases left unmatched: 3. Germline V CDR1 and CDR2: SGHRS, YFSETQ. CDR3: CASSRGLADNEQFF. The DNA of the CDR3 is TGCGCCAGCAGCCGTGGACTAGCGGACAATGAGCAGTTCTTC.

The V call is TRBV18, the J call TRBJ2-1; 11 bases are a match to TRBD2. Germline V gene sequence: CDR1 KGHSH, CDR2 LQKENI. This CDR3 contains 20 residues. V dropped 1 base and J dropped 0; count of bases not matched to a gene: 11. For the CDR3, the DNA is TGTGCCAGCTCACCACTGGAAGGGACTAGCGGAGCGAGCTCCTACAATGAGCAGTTCTTC. It specifies CASSPLEGTSGASSYNEQFF.

The rearrangement uses TRBV5-1 and TRBJ2-3; tentatively, D is TRBD1 or TRBD2 (5 bases each). The CDR3 consists of 14 residues. V lost 2 bases to trimming and J lost 3 bases, with 10 bases between them. Germline CDR1 SGHRS, CDR2 YFSETQ. The CDR3 region has the DNA TGCGCCAGCAGCTTCTGGGGGACGACAGATACGCAGTATTTT. Translated: CASSFWGTTDTQYF.

In nucleotides, the CDR3 is TGTGCCAGCAGCTTTTTACCCCACCGGGAGCTGTTTTTT. This codes for CASSFLPHRELFF. This chain joins TRBV11-1 and TRBJ2-2, with no clear D. CDR3 length: 13 amino acids. The V gene's germline CDR1 is SGHAT and CDR2 FQDESV (reference sequence). The V end lost 3 bases, the J end lost 9 bases, and 11 bases lay between the germline ends.

V and J are TRBV19 and TRBJ2-2; D not certain. The V gene's germline CDR1 is LNHDA and CDR2 SQIVND (reference sequence). The CDR3 has 13 residues. The ends were cut back, 8 bases at V and 1 base at J, with 8 bases in the middle. CDR3 region: CASVDVNTGELFF. In DNA, the CDR3 is TGTGCCAGTGTAGACGTGAACACCGGGGAGCTGTTTTTT.

The chain links TRBV19 to TRBJ1-5; D unclear. Trimming removed 6 bases at V and 0 bases at J, with 6 bases between. This CDR3 spans 13 amino acids. Germline V gene data show CDR1 as LNHDA and CDR2 as SQIVND (reference sequence). CDR3 in amino acids: CASRIYSNQPQHF. CDR3 nucleotides: TGTGCCAGTAGAATCTATAGCAATCAGCCCCAGCATTTT.

The chain couples TRBV7-9 to TRBJ2-7, with D perhaps matching TRBD2 (5 bases). The V end was cut by 7 bases, the J end by 6 bases, with 16 bases between. The germline V gene has CDR1 SEHNR and CDR2 FQNEAQ (reference sequence). The CDR3 contains 13 residues. CDR3 sequence reads: CASTRGSEPEQYF. DNA for the CDR3: TGTGCCAGCACCCGAGGGTCCGAGCCCGAGCAGTACTTC.